These 23 T cell receptor beta chains originate from one sample sequenced in a study of Tregs in tolerant kidney transplant recipients. Assay used: immunoSEQ multiplex PCR; TCRdb lists only in-frame clones, some missing. This sample yields around 77,000 clones, of which 98% are seen a single time; 0.56% belongs to the top ten. The source material was CD4+ T cells from blood, sampled before the transplant. The receptors were sampled from a human donor who received a combined kidney and bone marrow transplant.

This chain connects TRBV5-1 to TRBJ2-1, with D possibly matching TRBD2 (7 bases). With 2 bases removed from V and 7 bases from J, the gap between germline ends came to 16 bases. This CDR3 is 15 amino acids long. The germline gives CDR1 SGHRS, CDR2 YFSETQ. CDR3 sequence: CASSLGGLLRNEQFF. Here the CDR3 DNA reads TGCGCCAGCAGCTTAGGGGGACTACTGCGTAATGAGCAGTTCTTC.

This chain connects TRBV11-3 to TRBJ2-7; D is possibly TRBD2 (6 bases). The CDR3 totals 15 residues. Per germline, CDR1 SGHNT and CDR2 YENEEA. V was pared by 2 bases and J by 7 bases, with 18 bases between. CDR3 nucleotides: TGTGCCAGCAGCTTATTAACGGGAGAAGGTAGGGAGCAGTACTTC. It encodes CASSLLTGEGREQYF. Looking up the rest from reference TRBV11-3 and TRBJ2-7 gives the full variable domain: EAGVVQSPRYKIIEKKQPVAFWCNPISGHNTLYWYLQNLGQGPELLIRYENEEAVDDSQLPKDRFSAERLKGVDSTLKIQPAELGDSAVYLCASSLLTGEGREQYFGPGTRLTVT.

The CDR3 bases are TGCGCCAGCAGCCCAAGACAGGGTTTCTTCTACGAGCAGTACTTC. Amino acid sequence: CASSPRQGFFYEQYF. The chain is built from TRBV5-1 and TRBJ2-7, with 7 bases fitting TRBD1. Germline values: CDR1 SGHRS, CDR2 YFSETQ. V was pared by 4 bases and J by 3 bases, with 10 bases of the junction left unmatched. The CDR3 has 15 amino acids.

The genes are TRBV6-5 and TRBJ2-1; 8 bases fit TRBD1. Germline CDR1 MNHEY, CDR2 SVGAGI. V dropped 2 bases and J dropped 8; count of bases not matched to a gene: 8. The CDR3 consists of 15 residues. The CDR3 DNA reads TGTGCCAGCAGTTACCGACAGGGGATCTCCGATGAGCAGTTCTTC. It yields the protein CASSYRQGISDEQFF.

The chain couples TRBV27 to TRBJ2-2; 12 positions agree with TRBD2. The CDR3 spans 17 residues. Germline V gene data show CDR1 as MNHEY and CDR2 as SMNVEV (reference sequence). With V trimmed by 4 bases and J by 7 bases, 10 bases remained unmatched. The CDR3 is CASSSPMTSGRIGELFF. The CDR3 nucleotides are TGTGCCAGCAGTTCCCCGATGACTAGCGGGAGAATCGGGGAGCTGTTTTTT.

The chain has TRBV2 and TRBJ2-5; D is ambiguous. The CDR3 totals 12 residues. Germline values: CDR1 SNHLY, CDR2 FYNNEI. The V end was cut by 5 bases, the J end by 5 bases, with 9 bases between. CDR3: CASSSGMETQYF. The CDR3, as DNA: TGTGCCAGCAGTTCAGGAATGGAGACCCAGTACTTC.

The rearrangement links TRBV6-4 to TRBJ2-5; TRBD1 matches 7 bases. CDR1 and CDR2 from the germline V gene are MRHNA and SNTAGT. The V segment lost 0 bases and the J segment 5 bases; nucleotides outside the gene matches: 12. This CDR3 contains 17 residues. This chain's CDR3 is CASSDSGTVPQRETQYF. The DNA for the CDR3 is TGTGCCAGCAGTGACTCCGGGACAGTCCCCCAGAGGGAGACCCAGTACTTC.

The V gene is TRBV7-6, the J gene TRBJ2-7, with D tentatively TRBD2 (6 bases). This CDR3 spans 13 amino acids. The ends were cut back, 0 bases at V and 3 bases at J, with 6 bases in the middle. Germline loops: CDR1 SGHVS, CDR2 FNYEAQ. For the CDR3, the DNA is TGTGCCAGCAGCTTAGCGGGGGGCTACGAGCAGTACTTC. Its protein product is CASSLAGGYEQYF. Complete variable domain (other parts from reference TRBV7-6 and TRBJ2-7): GAGVSQSPRYKVTKRGQDVALRCDPISGHVSLYWYRQALGQGPEFLTYFNYEAQQDKSGLPNDRFSAERPEGSISTLTIQRTEQRDSAMYRCASSLAGGYEQYFGPGTRLTVT.

The chain combines TRBV19 with TRBJ1-2; D might be TRBD1 (6 bases). The CDR3 is 14 residues long. V lost 5 bases, J lost 2 bases, and 12 bases lay in between. Germline assignment: CDR1 LNHDA and CDR2 SQIVND (reference sequence). CDR3 in amino acids: CASSEDRWNYGYTF. The CDR3 bases are TGTGCCAGTAGTGAGGACAGATGGAACTATGGCTACACCTTC.

This clone showed up just once. The V call is TRBV19, the J call TRBJ1-5; a weak D match, TRBD1 (6 bases). CDR3 length equals 16 residues. V lost 2 bases to trimming and J lost 4 bases, with 15 bases between them. The germline CDR1 and CDR2 sequences are LNHDA and SQIVND (reference sequence). CDR3 bases: TGTGCCAGTAGTATATTACAGGGCCGAACTAATCAGCCCCAGCATTTT. Encoded protein: CASSILQGRTNQPQHF.

This clone was observed once. The CDR3 bases are TGTGCCAGCAGTTTAGGACATCCCGCTGTCGATGGCTACACCTTC. The encoded protein is CASSLGHPAVDGYTF. The J gene is TRBJ1-2, the V gene TRBV27; perhaps TRBD1 as D (5 bases). The V gene's germline CDR1 is MNHEY and CDR2 SMNVEV (reference sequence). This CDR3 has 15 amino acids. V was trimmed by 2 bases and J by 6 bases, leaving 16 bases between them.

The CDR3 bases are TGCGCCAGCAGCCAGGCGGGTAGCTCCTACAATGAGCAGTTCTTC. Translating gives CASSQAGSSYNEQFF. This chain connects TRBV4-3 to TRBJ2-1; possibly TRBD2 for D (5 bases). The CDR3 extends over 15 amino acids. V lost 3 bases and J 0 bases, leaving 9 bases between the germline ends. Per the germline V gene, CDR1 is LGHNA and CDR2 is YSLEER.

The genes are TRBV2 and TRBJ2-3; 7 bases line up with TRBD2. CDR1 SNHLY and CDR2 FYNNEI come from the germline V gene. The CDR3 is 14 amino acids. The J segment lost 5 bases and the V segment lost 4 bases, leaving 6 bases of the junction unmatched. DNA for the CDR3: TGTGCCAGCAGTGTTGGACTAGTGGTAGATACGCAGTATTTT. Its translation is CASSVGLVVDTQYF.

The chain carries TRBV28 and TRBJ1-2; possibly TRBD1 for D (6 bases). The germline V gene encodes CDR1 MDHEN and CDR2 SYDVKM. The length of the CDR3 is 12 residues. V was trimmed by 6 bases and J by 4 bases, leaving 9 bases between them. The CDR3, as DNA: TGTGCCAGCAGCCCCAGGGGCTATGGCTACACCTTC. This translates into CASSPRGYGYTF.

The J gene is TRBJ2-5, the V gene TRBV5-4, with 8 positions matching TRBD1. The CDR3 runs to 16 residues. Germline V lookup: CDR1 SGHNT, CDR2 YYREEE (reference sequence). With 2 bases clipped from V and 3 bases from J, the junction kept 9 bases outside the gene matches. Here the CDR3 DNA reads TGTGCCAGCAGCTTTGCACCCCAGGGGGCTAAAGAGACCCAGTACTTC. Amino acids: CASSFAPQGAKETQYF.

The V call is TRBV5-1, the J call TRBJ1-1; 9 bases agree with TRBD1. V shed 4 bases, J shed 1 base, and the junction held 5 bases outside the gene matches. The germline CDR1 and CDR2 sequences are SGHRS and YFSETQ. CDR3 length equals 15 residues. The CDR3: CASSQYRGRNTEAFF. CDR3 nucleotides: TGCGCCAGCAGCCAATACAGGGGGCGGAACACTGAAGCTTTCTTT.

This chain connects TRBV25-1 to TRBJ1-1; D not certain. Germline V lookup: CDR1 MGHDK, CDR2 SYGVNS. The CDR3 has 14 residues. Deletions cut 4 bases from V and 0 bases from J, with 9 bases between. CDR3 bases: TGTGCCAGCAGTGTGCCAGGTGTGAACACTGAAGCTTTCTTT. Its translation is CASSVPGVNTEAFF.

The gene calls are TRBV6-1 and TRBJ1-4, with 8 bases matching TRBD1. Per germline, CDR1 MNHNS and CDR2 SASEGT. V lost 3 bases to trimming and J lost 0 bases; unmatched junction nucleotides: 6. This CDR3 region has 17 residues. The CDR3 reads CASSDRQGRTTNEKLFF. The CDR3 DNA is TGTGCCAGCAGTGATCGACAGGGGAGGACAACTAATGAAAAACTGTTTTTT.

This rearrangement joins TRBV5-1 to TRBJ2-7; the D gene is possibly TRBD1 (5 bases). CDR1 and CDR2 from the germline V gene are SGHRS and YFSETQ. The CDR3 consists of 13 residues. Trimming shortened V by 7 bases and J by 1 base, and 12 bases separated the two germline ends. The CDR3 sequence is CASQGHLSYEQYF. In DNA, the CDR3 is TGCGCCAGCCAAGGACATTTGTCCTACGAGCAGTACTTC. Full variable domain (rest looked up from reference TRBV5-1 and TRBJ2-7): KAGVTQTPRYLIKTRGQQVTLSCSPISGHRSVSWYQQTPGQGLQFLFEYFSETQRNKGNFPGRFSGRQFSNSRSEMNVSTLELGDSALYLCASQGHLSYEQYFGPGTRLTVT.

V is TRBV9 and J is TRBJ1-1; the D gene is possibly TRBD1 (5 bases). The CDR3 sequence is 12 residues long. Germline V lookup: CDR1 SGDLS, CDR2 YYNGEE. Trimming pared 4 bases from V and 11 bases from J, leaving 15 bases between. This CDR3 reads CASSPPQGVAFF. The CDR3 DNA sequence: TGTGCCAGCAGCCCCCCGCAAGGGGTGGCTTTCTTT.

The V call is TRBV5-4, the J call TRBJ2-3; D possibly corresponds to TRBD2 (5 bases). The V and J ends lost 4 bases and 4 bases respectively, with 16 bases between them. The CDR3 has 15 residues. The V gene's germline CDR1 is SGHNT and CDR2 YYREEE (reference sequence). The CDR3 loop reads CASSPIGGRSDTQYF. The CDR3 DNA reads as TGTGCCAGCAGCCCAATAGGAGGCCGTTCAGATACGCAGTATTTT.

This chain links TRBV2 with TRBJ1-1; no clear D. Trimming took 2 bases from V and 5 from J, leaving 24 bases between them. The germline CDR1 and CDR2 sequences are SNHLY and FYNNEI. The CDR3 spans 18 residues. CDR3 amino acids: CASSEYPFGNSRRTEAFF. The CDR3 DNA reads TGTGCCAGCAGTGAATACCCTTTCGGGAACAGTCGTAGGACTGAAGCTTTCTTT.

Comments on this clone: Other DNA sequences from this sample encode an identical CDR3 as well. The J gene is TRBJ2-5, the V gene TRBV9, with D perhaps matching TRBD2 (5 bases). This CDR3 comprises 14 residues. Trimming shortened V by 0 bases and J by 0 bases, and 6 bases separated the two germline ends. Germline V gene lookup returns CDR1 SGDLS and CDR2 YYNGEE. The CDR3 region has the DNA TGTGCCAGCAGCGTAGCGGGGAACCAAGAGACCCAGTACTTC. Translation: CASSVAGNQETQYF.